This entry features one TCR beta chain sequence. The antigen remains unidentified. The germline V gene encodes CDR1 KGHSH and CDR2 LQKENI. The ends lost 5 bases at V and 6 bases at J; junction bases unmatched: 11. This CDR3 has 15 amino acids. The assay was immunoSEQ multiplex PCR, and TCRdb's table has in-frame clones only and misses some. In the table there are about 85,000 clones, roughly 80% of which are singletons. These data are taken from a study of graft-versus-host responses after intestinal transplantation. This TCR was recovered from a human donor who received an intestinal transplant. The chain uses TRBV18 and TRBJ1-2, with 8 bases aligning to TRBD1. This specimen was unstimulated CD4+ T cells sorted from spleen or lymph node cells, taken before intestinal transplant. Here the CDR3 reads CASSSYQGASDGYTF. The DNA of the CDR3 is TGTGCCAGCTCATCTTACCAGGGGGCAAGTGATGGCTACACCTTC.